What follows describes a single T cell receptor beta chain. What it binds is not known. This record comes from a study of CD4 T cells in relation to SARS-CoV-2 and coronaviruses. Study in general: TCR beta CDR3s were sequenced after approximately ten-day antigen culture of PBMCs. Negative control cultures got HIV-1 Nef peptides or no peptide. Shared crossreactive spike epitopes were mapped to their HLA restriction. Study-wide results and limits: In around 63% of donors, memory CD4+ clonotypes crossrecognized SARS-CoV-2 and at least one common cold coronavirus spike.

Clones were sequenced by immunoSEQ multiplex PCR, and TCRdb holds only the in-frame ones, with some missing. The table lists tens of thousands of clones, 76% of them singletons. Unexposed donor CD4+ T cells date from about 2010-2018, before the COVID-19 pandemic. After approximately ten days of culture, CD4+ T cells were isolated. The trim removed 0 bases at V and 6 bases at J, leaving 14 bases unmatched. The CDR3 extends over 18 amino acids. Germline V gene data show CDR1 as MNHNS and CDR2 as SASEGT. Source material: CD4+ T cells from PBMCs, cultured in vitro. The clonotype originates from a human donor in good health. This rearrangement joins TRBV6-1 to TRBJ1-5; 7 bases match TRBD1. The CDR3 sequence: CASSEAGFGDRAAQPQHF. In nucleotides, the CDR3 is TGTGCCAGCAGTGAAGCGGGATTCGGCGACAGGGCCGCTCAGCCCCAGCATTTT.